This T cell receptor (beta chain) was sequenced for a study of cytomegalovirus exposure and HLA in healthy donors. Study in general: A prior analysis found 100 million to 140 million unique TCR beta sequences from 170 million or so T cells.

Study-wide results and caveats: Among TCR beta chains, those listed as cytomegalovirus-associated numbered about 160. Productive status was seen about 90% or about 30% of the time for most TCR beta V segments in an earlier analysis.

The PCR contained 60 Vbeta and 13 Jbeta primers. Profiling relied on immunoSEQ multiplex PCR, and the TCRdb table lists in-frame clones only, not all of them. This table holds over 200,000 clones, almost 80% found once. Germline CDR1 is SGHRS and CDR2 is YFSETQ. The CDR3 length is 15 residues. Deletions cut 4 bases from V and 0 bases from J, with 12 bases between. Concerning this clone: Its antigen is unidentified.

The TCR comes from a male donor in good health and CMV-seronegative. What was sequenced was PBMCs. The rearrangement links TRBV5-1 to TRBJ2-3, with D hard to call. The CDR3 DNA follows: TGCGCCAGCAGCGCGTCACGCACTAGCACAGATACGCAGTATTTT. The encoded protein is CASSASRTSTDTQYF.